One T cell receptor (beta chain) is described in this entry. Its antigen is still unknown. These data belong to a study of identifying expanded T cells in peripheral blood. Study findings and constraints: Variance in clone template counts between two-week samples significantly increased with total template count across all healthy donors. Over two and four weeks, about 16 and 20 clones changed, versus around 1.2 between replicates.

Healthy donors had no documented immune events, such as infections, while sampled. Sequencing was performed with immunoSEQ multiplex PCR; in TCRdb, only in-frame clones are kept and a portion is missing. The sample lists roughly 78,000 clones; about 90% were seen once. The ends lost 4 bases at V and 5 bases at J; junction bases unmatched: 7. The CDR3 spans 14 residues. Germline V gene data show CDR1 as SNHLY and CDR2 as FYNNEI. The chain couples TRBV2 to TRBJ2-7; 8 bases agree with TRBD1. The sample was blood. The receptor was isolated from a person aged 18 to 70 in good health. CDR3 sequence (DNA): TGTGCCAGCAGTGGTCGGACAGGGAATGACGAGCAGTACTTC. It is translated as CASSGRTGNDEQYF.